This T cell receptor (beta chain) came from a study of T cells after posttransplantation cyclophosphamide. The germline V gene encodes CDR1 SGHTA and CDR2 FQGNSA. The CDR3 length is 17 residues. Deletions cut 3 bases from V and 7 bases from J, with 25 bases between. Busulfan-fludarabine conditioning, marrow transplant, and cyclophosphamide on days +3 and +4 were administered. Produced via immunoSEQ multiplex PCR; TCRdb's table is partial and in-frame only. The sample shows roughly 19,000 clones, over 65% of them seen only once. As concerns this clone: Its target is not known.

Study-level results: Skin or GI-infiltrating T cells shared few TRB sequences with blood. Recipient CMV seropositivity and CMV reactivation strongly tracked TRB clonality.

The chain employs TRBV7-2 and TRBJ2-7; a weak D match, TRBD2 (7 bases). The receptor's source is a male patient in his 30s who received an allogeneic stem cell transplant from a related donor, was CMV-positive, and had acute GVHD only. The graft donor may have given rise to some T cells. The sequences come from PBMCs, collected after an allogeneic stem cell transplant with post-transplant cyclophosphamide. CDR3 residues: CASSFYGVAGALAEQYF. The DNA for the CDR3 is TGTGCCAGCAGCTTCTACGGGGTGGCGGGGGCCCTAGCGGAGCAGTACTTC. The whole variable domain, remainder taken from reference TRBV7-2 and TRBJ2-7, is GAGVSQSPSNKVTEKGKDVELRCDPISGHTALYWYRQSLGQGLEFLIYFQGNSAPDKSGLPSDRFSAERTGGSVSTLTIQRTQQEDSAVYLCASSFYGVAGALAEQYFGPGTRLTVT.